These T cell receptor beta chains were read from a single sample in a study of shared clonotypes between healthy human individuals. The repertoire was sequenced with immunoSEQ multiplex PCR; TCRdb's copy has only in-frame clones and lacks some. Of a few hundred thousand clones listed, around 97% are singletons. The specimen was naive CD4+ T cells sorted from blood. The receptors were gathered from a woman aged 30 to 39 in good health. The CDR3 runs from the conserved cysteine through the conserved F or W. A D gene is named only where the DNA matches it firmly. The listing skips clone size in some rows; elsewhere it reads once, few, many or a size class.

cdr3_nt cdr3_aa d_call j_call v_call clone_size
TGTGCCAGCAGTTTAAGGGGTAGCACAGATACGCAGTATTTT CASSLRGSTDTQYF . TRBJ2-3 TRBV27 .
TGTGCCAGCAGCTTGGGTGGCGGGTATCCCTCCTACGAGCAGTACTTC CASSLGGGYPSYEQYF . TRBJ2-7 TRBV5-4 .
TGTGCCAGCAGCGTAGAGGGGTCGTCCGTCGGGAACACTGAAGCTTTCTTT CASSVEGSSVGNTEAFF . TRBJ1-1 TRBV9 .
TGCGCCAGCAGCTTGGGCCGGAGTCTCGCCAATGAGCAGTTCTTC CASSLGRSLANEQFF . TRBJ2-1 TRBV5-1 .
TGTGCCAGCTCACCACCGAGCTCCTACGAGCAGTACTTC CASSPPSSYEQYF . TRBJ2-7 TRBV18 once
TGTGCCAGCAGTAGAAACACTGAAGCTTTCTTT CASSRNTEAFF . TRBJ1-1 TRBV2 .
TGCGCCAGCAGTGACCAATCCTTGGGACTAGCGGGAGGCTACAATGAGCAGTTCTTC CASSDQSLGLAGGYNEQFF TRBD2 TRBJ2-1 TRBV10-1 .
TGTGCCAGCAGCTCGACGATACTTGAAAAACTGTTTTTT CASSSTILEKLFF . TRBJ1-4 TRBV28 .
TGTGCCAGCAGCTTAGGACTAGCGGGAAACACCGGGGAGCTGTTTTTT CASSLGLAGNTGELFF TRBD2 TRBJ2-2 TRBV7-9 once
TGCAGTGCCGACAGGCTGGGCGAGCAGTACTTC CSADRLGEQYF . TRBJ2-7 TRBV20-1 .
TGTGCCAGCAGCTCGGGACTAGCTTTACAAGAGACCCAGTACTTC CASSSGLALQETQYF TRBD2 TRBJ2-5 TRBV7-9 once
TGCGCCAGCAGCACGGGGGACATCTACGAGCAGTACTTC CASSTGDIYEQYF . TRBJ2-7 TRBV5-1 .
TGCGCCAGCAGCCTGGGACACCCGAACACTGAAGCTTTCTTT CASSLGHPNTEAFF . TRBJ1-1 TRBV5-1 once
TGTGCCAGCCTACGCGGGGAAAGGTACTACAATGAGCAGTTCTTC CASLRGERYYNEQFF . TRBJ2-1 TRBV2 once
TGTGCCAGTAGTCCAAAGGACAGGGGTGTTTACGAGCAGTACTTC CASSPKDRGVYEQYF TRBD1 TRBJ2-7 TRBV19 .
TGTGCCAGCAGCGAAGGGACAGCTCCAAATCAGCCCCAGCATTTT CASSEGTAPNQPQHF TRBD1 TRBJ1-5 TRBV5-4 .
TGTGCCAGTAGCATGGAGGTTCAGACTTTACGTAATGAGCAGTTCTTC CASSMEVQTLRNEQFF . TRBJ2-1 TRBV19 .
TGTGCCAGCAGTGTGGCCGACAGGAGATACGAGCAGTACTTC CASSVADRRYEQYF . TRBJ2-7 TRBV5-4 once
TGCGCCAGCAGCCAAGGCGGGGCATCCCTCCTCCAAGAGACCCAGTACTTC CASSQGGASLLQETQYF . TRBJ2-5 TRBV4-1 .
TGTGCCAGCAGCTTAGAGCGGCAAGAGACCCAGTACTTC CASSLERQETQYF . TRBJ2-5 TRBV7-7 .
TGTGCCAGCAGCTCCGGGACTACGAACACCGGGGAGCTGTTTTTT CASSSGTTNTGELFF TRBD2 TRBJ2-2 TRBV6-1 once
TGTGCCAGCAGAGTAGCGGGGGAGAGCACCGGGGAGCTGTTTTTT CASRVAGESTGELFF TRBD2 TRBJ2-2 TRBV28 .
TGTGCCAGCAGCTTTTCGGAAGGGGCAGCTGACGAGCAGTACTTC CASSFSEGAADEQYF . TRBJ2-7 TRBV11-1 .
TGTGCCAGCAGCTTAGCAGGGGGCGGCCCCTACGAGCAGTACTTC CASSLAGGGPYEQYF TRBD1 TRBJ2-7 TRBV7-2 .
TGTGCCAGCAGCCGAACCCCGAGCGGGGGTCCTCCCGCTACGCAGTATTTT CASSRTPSGGPPATQYF TRBD2 TRBJ2-3 TRBV7-8 .
TGTGCCAGCAGCCTAGCGACCTACGAGCAGTACTTC CASSLATYEQYF . TRBJ2-7 TRBV11-2 .
TGTGCCAGCAGCCCCCAGACAGGGTCCTACGAGCAGTACTTC CASSPQTGSYEQYF TRBD1 TRBJ2-7 TRBV5-4 .
TGTGCCAGCAGTGCCGGTCCAGTCAACACTTATCAGCCCCAGCATTTT CASSAGPVNTYQPQHF . TRBJ1-5 TRBV6-4 .
TGTGCCAGCAGCTTCCCCCGTAGCGGGAGAGAGGACAATGAGCAGTTCTTC CASSFPRSGREDNEQFF TRBD2 TRBJ2-1 TRBV7-8 .
TGTGCCAGCAGCCCGACCCAGAGCACATATACGCAGTATTTT CASSPTQSTYTQYF . TRBJ2-3 TRBV7-9 .
TGTGCCAGCAGTTACGCGGGACAGAGGACCTACGAGCAGTACTTC CASSYAGQRTYEQYF . TRBJ2-7 TRBV6-5 .
TGTGCCAGCAACCCGAACCCAGGCCGATTTGGCTACACCTTC CASNPNPGRFGYTF . TRBJ1-2 TRBV5-8 .
TGTGCCAGCAGCGCGGACAGGGGGCAGGTCGGGGAGCTGTTTTTT CASSADRGQVGELFF TRBD1 TRBJ2-2 TRBV6-5 .
TGCGCCAGCAGTCCGGGACTAGCGGGAGGGCCCGCCTCCTACGAGCAGTACTTC CASSPGLAGGPASYEQYF TRBD2 TRBJ2-7 TRBV10-1 once
TGCGCCAGCAGTGAGGCGGGACTAGCTGGAAACACCGGGGAGCTGTTTTTT CASSEAGLAGNTGELFF TRBD2 TRBJ2-2 TRBV10-1 .
TGCGCCAGCAGTGAGTCAAGGCATAGCAATCAGCCCCAGCATTTT CASSESRHSNQPQHF . TRBJ1-5 TRBV10-2 .
TGCGCCAGCAGTGATCCCGGGAAAGAAGCTTTCTTT CASSDPGKEAFF . TRBJ1-1 TRBV10-2 .
TGCGCCAGCAGCCCCAACCCCAGGGTAAACGAGCAGTTCTTC CASSPNPRVNEQFF . TRBJ2-1 TRBV5-1 .
TGTGCCAGCGGACTAGCGGGAGGGCCCGAGCAGTACTTC CASGLAGGPEQYF TRBD2 TRBJ2-7 TRBV27 .
TGTGCCAGCAGCTTGTTGGATCAGCCCCAGCATTTT CASSLLDQPQHF . TRBJ1-5 TRBV7-9 .
TGCGCCAGCAGCTTGGGACAGGGGATGCGGGAGCAGTACTTC CASSLGQGMREQYF TRBD1 TRBJ2-7 TRBV5-1 .
TGTGCCAGCAGCTTGACCGGACGGATTTACGAGCAGTACTTC CASSLTGRIYEQYF . TRBJ2-7 TRBV5-6 .
TGTGCCAGCAGCTTACCCACAGGCCGCTCCTACAATGAGCAGTTCTTC CASSLPTGRSYNEQFF . TRBJ2-1 TRBV7-2 .
TGTGCCAGTAGTCCTAAGGGCGGGACTAGGTGGAATGAGCAGTTCTTC CASSPKGGTRWNEQFF TRBD2 TRBJ2-1 TRBV19 .
TGTGCCAGCAAGACAGGGGGCAGAAAAAATTCACCCCTCCACTTT CASKTGGRKNSPLHF TRBD1 TRBJ1-6 TRBV28 .